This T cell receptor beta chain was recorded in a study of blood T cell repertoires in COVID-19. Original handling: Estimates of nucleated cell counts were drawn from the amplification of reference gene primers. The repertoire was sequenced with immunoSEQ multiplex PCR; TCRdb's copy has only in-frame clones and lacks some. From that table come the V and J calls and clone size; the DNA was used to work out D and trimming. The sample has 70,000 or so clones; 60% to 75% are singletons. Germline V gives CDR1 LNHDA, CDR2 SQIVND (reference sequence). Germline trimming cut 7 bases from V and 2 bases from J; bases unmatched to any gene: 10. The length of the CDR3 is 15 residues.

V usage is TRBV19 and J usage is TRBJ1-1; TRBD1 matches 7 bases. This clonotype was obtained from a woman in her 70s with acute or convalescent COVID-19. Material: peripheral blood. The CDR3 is CASTRSGGGNTEAFF. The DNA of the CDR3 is TGTGCCAGTACCCGGTCAGGGGGAGGAAACACTGAAGCTTTCTTT.